The clone carrying this T cell receptor beta chain was found a few times. This entry comes from a study of blood T cell repertoires in COVID-19. Whole-study context: The study drew acute and convalescent COVID-19 samples from the United States, Italy and Spain. In each case, the material was cDNA or gDNA derived from T cells, B-cell-depleted T cells, or PBMCs.

As originally analysed: Amplification of reference gene primers provided the estimated nucleated cell counts. Assay used: immunoSEQ multiplex PCR; TCRdb lists only in-frame clones, some missing. V and J calls plus clone size are reproduced from that table; the DNA served to infer D and trimming. The top ten hold less than 2% of the sample, which has some 500,000 clones, approximately 88% seen once. Two consecutive negative NP/OP PCR tests, clearance, or resolved symptoms defined Cohort 3 recovery. J was trimmed by 5 bases and V by 4 bases; bases with no gene match: 13. The CDR3 loop spans 16 amino acids. Germline V lookup: CDR1 LGHDT, CDR2 YNNKEL (reference sequence).

This sequence was found in a woman aged 40-49 years who had recovered from COVID-19. The material sequenced was PBMCs or T cells enriched from blood (not recorded which). The rearrangement joins TRBV3-1 (or the pseudogene TRBV3-2) to TRBJ2-7, with 8 bases aligning to TRBD2. The CDR3 spells CASSPLRTGGPNEQYF. The CDR3 DNA follows: TGTGCCAGCAGCCCACTACGTACGGGAGGGCCGAACGAGCAGTACTTC.